This T cell receptor beta chain was observed in a study of blood T cell repertoires in COVID-19. Trimming removed 7 bases from V and 1 base from J, with 4 bases in between. The CDR3 has 10 residues. CDR1 is SQVTM, CDR2 ANQGSEA, per germline. TCRdb keeps only in-frame clones here, not all; method: immunoSEQ multiplex PCR. This sample yields around 72,000 clones, of which around four fifths are seen a single time; 1.8% belongs to the top ten. Sequencing was performed on peripheral blood. V is TRBV29-1 and J is TRBJ1-1; D gene uncertain. The source is a woman aged 55-69 years with acute or convalescent COVID-19. CDR3 DNA sequence: TGCAGCGGACAGAACACTGAAGCTTTCTTT. Protein sequence: CSGQNTEAFF.